The sequence of this T cell receptor beta chain was determined in a study of blood T cell repertoires in COVID-19. The CDR3 totals 11 residues. Germline loops: CDR1 MDHEN, CDR2 SYDVKM. Trimming removed 9 bases from V and 4 bases from J, with 4 bases in between. Patients of the Seattle cohort, enrolled during active infection, were followed longitudinally. Sequenced by immunoSEQ multiplex PCR; TCRdb stores in-frame clones only, minus some. Of 540,000 or so clones in the sample, roughly 91% were seen once. This clonotype was sampled from a woman in her 50s with COVID-19, enrolled during active disease. The rearrangement links TRBV28 to TRBJ2-6; D uncertain. The sequenced sample was peripheral blood. Here the CDR3 DNA reads TGTGCCAGTAAAGGGGCCAACGTCCTGACTTTC. It specifies CASKGANVLTF.